This T cell receptor beta chain was captured by sequencing in a study of regulatory T cells in long-lasting Graves disease. TCR beta libraries were built with iRepertoire HTBI primers and Arm-PCR of CDR3 regions. TCRdb recomputed calls from the multiplex PCR reads with MiXCR, one row per CDR3 protein. The table shows 310,000 or so distinct CDR3 sequences, with around a fifth occurring only once. Noted time point: persistent/refractory GD, antithyroid drugs over 5 years with positive TRAb. The authors made the TCR library using RNA they extracted from PBMCs. This clonotype has more than one count but fewer than ten. Germline V gene data show CDR1 as SGHRS and CDR2 as YFSETQ. The CDR3 spans 16 residues. V was trimmed by 3 bases and J by 3 bases, leaving 15 bases between them.

This specimen was peripheral blood mononuclear cells (PBMCs), taken when the disease was refractory, from a patient treated with antithyroid drugs. The receptor was derived from a female donor with Graves disease. J is TRBJ2-2 and V is TRBV5-1, with D uncertain. The CDR3 region has the DNA TGCGCCAGCAGCTCTAACATGATAGACTACACCGGGGAGCTGTTTTTT. The encoded protein is CASSSNMIDYTGELFF.